A single sample gave rise to the 30 T cell receptor beta chains below, sequenced in a study of blood T cell repertoires in COVID-19. Measured with immunoSEQ multiplex PCR; TCRdb has only the in-frame clones, and not every one. The data show around 72,000 clones, about nine tenths seen once. Sequenced sample: peripheral blood. The receptors originated from a man in his forties or fifties with active COVID-19.

V and J are TRBV28 and TRBJ1-2; D call uncertain. This CDR3 has 14 amino acids. Germline V gives CDR1 MDHEN, CDR2 SYDVKM. V was clipped by 10 bases and J by 4 bases, with 19 bases between them. The CDR3 bases are TGTGCCATGCGGCCCTCTACTGGAGCCTATGGCTACACCTTC. It is translated as CAMRPSTGAYGYTF.

The CDR3 coding sequence is TGTGCCAGCAGCGAAAGTAGCGGATACAATGAGCAGTTCTTC. Its translation is CASSESSGYNEQFF. V and J are TRBV7-9 and TRBJ2-1; D possibly corresponds to TRBD2 (6 bases). Trimming left V 5 bases short and J 4 bases short, with 12 bases between. This CDR3 has 14 residues. CDR1 is SEHNR, CDR2 FQNEAQ, per germline (reference sequence).

The V gene is TRBV30, the J gene TRBJ1-1; TRBD1 aligns across 10 bases. The CDR3 extends over 15 amino acids. Looked up from germline, CDR1 is GTSNPN and CDR2 is SVGIG (reference sequence). With 7 bases clipped from V and 6 bases from J, the junction kept 14 bases outside the gene matches. The CDR3 DNA reads as TGTGCCTCAGACAGGGGGCCGGTTCGAAACCCTGAAGCTTTCTTT. Its protein product is CASDRGPVRNPEAFF. Based on the CDR3 plus reference TRBV30 and TRBJ1-1, the full variable domain is SQTIHQWPATLVQPVGSPLSLECTVEGTSNPNLYWYRQAAGRGLQLLFYSVGIGQISSEVPQNLSASRPQDRQFILSSKKLLLSDSGFYLCASDRGPVRNPEAFFGQGTRLTVV.

This clone was seen a single time. V usage is TRBV7-2 and J usage is TRBJ2-1; 8 nucleotides align to TRBD2. Germline trimming cut 5 bases from V and 6 bases from J; bases unmatched to any gene: 9. The CDR3 extends over 15 amino acids. Per germline, CDR1 SGHTA and CDR2 FQGNSA. The CDR3 DNA follows: TGTGCCAGCAGCCCCGGGGGGGGACAAACCAATGAGCAGTTCTTC. This encodes CASSPGGGQTNEQFF.

J is TRBJ1-4 and V is TRBV27; possibly TRBD1 for D (5 bases). The V gene lost 2 bases and the J gene lost 8 bases, with 15 bases spanning the gap. The CDR3 has 15 amino acids. Germline-derived CDR1 and CDR2 are MNHEY and SMNVEV (reference sequence). DNA of the CDR3: TGTGCCAGCAGTTTAAACGCAGGGTCGATGGAAAAACTGTTTTTT. Its translation: CASSLNAGSMEKLFF.

J is TRBJ1-5 and V is TRBV7-2; 7 bases align to TRBD1. V lost 6 bases to trimming and J lost 1 base; unmatched junction nucleotides: 6. Germline V gives CDR1 SGHTA, CDR2 FQGNSA. The CDR3 loop spans 15 amino acids. The DNA for the CDR3 is TGTGCCAGCAGTTCCACAGGGGCCAGCAATCAGCCCCAGCATTTT. Translated: CASSSTGASNQPQHF. Combining the CDR3 with reference TRBV7-2 and TRBJ1-5 gives the whole variable domain GAGVSQSPSNKVTEKGKDVELRCDPISGHTALYWYRQSLGQGLEFLIYFQGNSAPDKSGLPSDRFSAERTGGSVSTLTIQRTQQEDSAVYLCASSSTGASNQPQHFGDGTRLSIL.

This clone was observed once. The chain couples TRBV19 to TRBJ1-1, with D possibly TRBD1 on 5 matching bases. The germline V gene encodes CDR1 LNHDA and CDR2 SQIVND (reference sequence). V lost 3 bases and J 2 bases, leaving 13 bases between the germline ends. There are 15 residues in the CDR3. CDR3 loop: CASSISPGFNTEAFF. CDR3 in DNA: TGTGCCAGTAGTATTTCCCCAGGGTTCAACACTGAAGCTTTCTTT.

The chain recombines TRBV6-5 with TRBJ2-1; D possibly corresponds to TRBD2 (6 bases). Germline loops: CDR1 MNHEY, CDR2 SVGAGI. Trimming took off 5 bases at V and 7 bases at J, with 9 bases between the two ends. CDR3 length: 12 residues. The CDR3 DNA reads as TGTGCCAGCAGTACGGGGGTAAATGAGCAGTTCTTC. Translating gives CASSTGVNEQFF.

This clone showed up just once. This chain connects TRBV3-1 (or the pseudogene TRBV3-2) to TRBJ1-2, with TRBD1 matching 8 bases. V was pared by 4 bases and J by 7 bases, with 14 bases of the junction left unmatched. Germline V gene data show CDR1 as LGHDT and CDR2 as YNNKEL (reference sequence). This CDR3 comprises 16 residues. The CDR3 loop reads CASSRSDPRGQGGYTF. DNA for the CDR3: TGTGCCAGCAGCCGCAGTGACCCCAGGGGGCAGGGTGGCTACACCTTC.

This clone was seen just once. This sequence joins TRBV6-5 and TRBJ1-1, with 9 nucleotides matching TRBD1. CDR1 and CDR2 from the germline V gene are MNHEY and SVGAGI. This CDR3 spans 14 amino acids. The trim removed 7 bases at V and 2 bases at J, leaving 5 bases unmatched. CDR3 nucleotide sequence: TGTGCCAGCACTAACAGGGGGCTAAACACTGAAGCTTTCTTT. Encoded protein: CASTNRGLNTEAFF.

In DNA form, the CDR3 reads TGTGCCAGCAGCTTAGCTAGGGTTGGGGAGATCAATGAGCAGTTCTTC. Translation: CASSLARVGEINEQFF. The chain links TRBV11-3 to TRBJ2-1; the D gene is possibly TRBD2 (5 bases). V dropped 1 base and J dropped 6 bases, with 16 bases sitting between them. Germline loops: CDR1 SGHNT, CDR2 YENEEA. The CDR3 is made up of 16 amino acids.

This chain joins TRBV30 and TRBJ2-3; TRBD2 aligns across 14 bases. The CDR3 covers 13 residues. Trimming cost V 8 bases and J 7 bases; bases outside gene matches: 5. The V gene's germline CDR1 is GTSNPN and CDR2 SVGIG (reference sequence). The CDR3 reads CARGTSGRNTQYF. The CDR3 DNA reads TGTGCCCGCGGGACTAGCGGGAGAAATACGCAGTATTTT.

V is TRBV24-1 and J is TRBJ2-1; the D gene is possibly TRBD1 (5 bases). Trimming cost V 10 bases and J 7 bases, with 13 bases left between them. Per germline, CDR1 KGHDR and CDR2 SFDVKD. This CDR3 is 12 amino acids long. This chain's CDR3 is CATKGNGNEQFF. CDR3 DNA: TGTGCCACAAAGGGGAATGGTAATGAGCAGTTCTTC.

In this sample, this clone turned up once. CDR3 in DNA: TGCGCCAGCAGCTTTTACAGCCGCTCCTACAATGAGCAGTTCTTC. Amino acid sequence: CASSFYSRSYNEQFF. The rearrangement links TRBV5-1 to TRBJ2-1; D uncertain. The CDR3 is 15 residues long. Germline V gene data show CDR1 as SGHRS and CDR2 as YFSETQ. V lost 2 bases and J 0 bases, leaving 9 bases between the germline ends. Based on the CDR3 plus reference TRBV5-1 and TRBJ2-1, the full variable domain is KAGVTQTPRYLIKTRGQQVTLSCSPISGHRSVSWYQQTPGQGLQFLFEYFSETQRNKGNFPGRFSGRQFSNSRSEMNVSTLELGDSALYLCASSFYSRSYNEQFFGPGTRLTVL.

This chain connects TRBV6-1 to TRBJ2-7, with 8 bases matching TRBD1. The junction had 4 bases not matched to a gene; V was cut back by 2 bases and J by 4 bases. CDR1 is MNHNS, CDR2 SASEGT, per germline. The CDR3 consists of 14 residues. CDR3 nucleotides: TGTGCCAGCAGTGAACAGGGGGCGAGGTACGAGCAGTACTTC. Translated, it gives CASSEQGARYEQYF.

The V gene is TRBV9, the J gene TRBJ2-7; tentatively, D is TRBD2 (5 bases). CDR1 and CDR2 from the germline V gene are SGDLS and YYNGEE. CDR3 length: 15 amino acids. Trimming took off 4 bases at V and 7 bases at J, with 21 bases between the two ends. CDR3 amino acids: CASSPAFEGEGEQYF. CDR3 nucleotide sequence: TGTGCCAGCAGCCCTGCCTTCGAGGGAGAAGGAGAGCAGTACTTC.

The rearrangement uses TRBV6-5 and TRBJ1-2; 8 nucleotides align to TRBD1. The length of the CDR3 is 13 residues. V was pared by 4 bases and J by 6 bases, with 4 bases of the junction left unmatched. The V gene's germline CDR1 is MNHEY and CDR2 SVGAGI. The CDR3 coding sequence is TGTGCCAGCAGTTTACGGACAGGGAATGGCTACACCTTC. Its translation is CASSLRTGNGYTF.

The J gene is TRBJ2-7, the V gene TRBV3-1 (or the pseudogene TRBV3-2); a possible D gene is TRBD2 (6 bases). The CDR3 contains 15 residues. CDR1 and CDR2 (germline): LGHDT, YNNKEL (reference sequence). V lost 3 bases to trimming and J lost 9 bases, with 21 bases between them. The CDR3 DNA sequence: TGTGCCAGCAGCCATAGCGGTGCGCCTACGATTGGGCAGTACTTC. Its protein product is CASSHSGAPTIGQYF.

The V gene is TRBV6-5, the J gene TRBJ1-1; D is uncertain. CDR3 size: 13 residues. Germline values: CDR1 MNHEY, CDR2 SVGAGI. V was pared by 6 bases and J by 1 base, with 9 bases between. The CDR3 protein is CASRTTGNTEAFF. The CDR3 DNA is TGTGCCAGCAGGACTACGGGGAACACTGAAGCTTTCTTT.

The rearrangement joins TRBV30 to TRBJ1-4; weak D call: TRBD1 (5 bases). V shed 2 bases and J shed 4 bases, with 14 bases lying between them. CDR3 length: 15 amino acids. Germline CDR1 is GTSNPN and CDR2 is SVGIG (reference sequence). CDR3 protein: CAWSPWGGVNEKLFF. CDR3 nucleotides: TGTGCCTGGAGTCCCTGGGGAGGGGTTAATGAAAAACTGTTTTTT.

In this sample, this clone turned up once. This rearrangement joins TRBV5-4 to TRBJ2-1, with D unresolved. Trimming stripped 1 base from V and 6 bases from J, with 17 bases between. CDR3 size: 16 residues. CDR1 SGHNT and CDR2 YYREEE come from the germline V gene (reference sequence). The CDR3 loop reads CASSLWSSLGSNEQFF. The CDR3 coding sequence is TGTGCCAGCAGCTTGTGGTCGTCTTTGGGCTCCAATGAGCAGTTCTTC.

The genes are TRBV6-6 and TRBJ1-1; the D gene is possibly TRBD1 (6 bases). CDR3 length equals 13 residues. Trimming left V 6 bases short and J 2 bases short, with 10 bases between. Germline CDR1 and CDR2: MNHNY and SVGAGI (reference sequence). The CDR3 protein is CASRETGNTEAFF. As DNA, the CDR3 is TGTGCCAGCAGGGAGACAGGAAACACTGAAGCTTTCTTT.

V usage is TRBV12-3 or TRBV12-4 and J usage is TRBJ1-4, with 7 positions matching TRBD1. This CDR3 comprises 13 residues. V lost 9 bases to trimming and J lost 6 bases; unmatched junction nucleotides: 7. CDR3 in amino acids: CASRQGRDEKLFF. For the CDR3, the DNA is TGTGCCAGTCGACAGGGAAGAGATGAAAAACTGTTTTTT.

The V and J genes are TRBV3-1 (or the pseudogene TRBV3-2) and TRBJ2-3, with 8 bases fitting TRBD2. Germline values: CDR1 LGHDT, CDR2 YNNKEL (reference sequence). CDR3 length: 17 amino acids. V lost 4 bases and J lost 1; bases outside the gene matches: 10. The CDR3 loop is CASSRWDTREGTDTQYF. CDR3 DNA sequence: TGTGCCAGCAGCCGATGGGACACGCGGGAGGGCACAGATACGCAGTATTTT.

The J gene is TRBJ1-1, the V gene TRBV5-1; D may be TRBD1 (5 bases). CDR3 length: 15 residues. Trimming stripped 0 bases from V and 3 bases from J, with 12 bases between. CDR1 is SGHRS, CDR2 YFSETQ, per germline. CDR3 amino acids: CASSLETGGDTEAFF. DNA for the CDR3: TGCGCCAGCAGCTTGGAAACGGGAGGGGACACTGAAGCTTTCTTT.

The CDR3 DNA reads as TGTGCCACCAGTGATGCTATAGACAGGGGCACAGATACGCAGTATTTT. It translates to CATSDAIDRGTDTQYF. V is TRBV24-1 and J is TRBJ2-3; 7 bases agree with TRBD1. The junction had 6 bases not matched to a gene; V was cut back by 3 bases and J by 1 base. Germline CDR1 is KGHDR and CDR2 is SFDVKD. This CDR3 region has 16 residues.

The chain is built from TRBV28 and TRBJ1-2, with D possibly TRBD1 on 6 matching bases. The germline V and J ends were trimmed by 6 bases and 6 bases, with 17 bases remaining between them. The CDR3 totals 14 residues. Germline V gives CDR1 MDHEN, CDR2 SYDVKM. The CDR3 nucleotides are TGTGCCAGCAGAGAAAACCGGGACATTAATGGCTACACCTTC. Its translation: CASRENRDINGYTF.

The V call is TRBV6-4, the J call TRBJ2-2, with 7 positions matching TRBD1. This CDR3 is 15 amino acids long. In germline, CDR1 is MRHNA, CDR2 SNTAGT. V was pared by 6 bases and J by 0 bases, with 4 bases of the junction left unmatched. CDR3 residues: CASREDRANTGELFF. The CDR3 DNA is TGTGCCAGCAGAGAAGACAGGGCGAACACCGGGGAGCTGTTTTTT.

A single count supports this clone. V usage is TRBV2 and J usage is TRBJ2-5; D unclear. CDR3 length: 14 residues. The V end lost 9 bases, the J end lost 5 bases, and 19 bases lay between the germline ends. The V gene's germline CDR1 is SNHLY and CDR2 FYNNEI. DNA for the CDR3: TGTGCCAGTGTCCGGATGTCAGCGAGGGAGACCCAGTACTTC. Protein: CASVRMSARETQYF.

CDR3 in DNA: TGTGCCACCAGCAGATCCCGGGAGACCCTACCTAACTATGGCTACACCTTC. Its translation is CATSRSRETLPNYGYTF. The chain combines TRBV15 with TRBJ1-2; D gene uncertain. This CDR3 is built from 17 residues. Germline CDR1 reads LNHNV; CDR2 reads YYDKDF (reference sequence). V gave up 2 bases and J gave up 0 bases, with 16 bases separating them.